The entry that follows covers one T cell receptor (beta chain) sequence. The sample belongs to a study of identical twins' blood T cells. Original processing methods: Each donor had about 90,000 to nearly 550,000 clonotypes. One entry per CDR3 protein, called by TCRdb with MiXCR from the 5' RACE reads. The V and J calls, along with clone size, are taken from TCRdb and not from the paper's own processing. Found here are fewer than 450,000 distinct CDR3 sequences, 28% of them singletons; the top ten hold 6% to 7%. Per germline, CDR1 SGHTA and CDR2 FQGNSA. The CDR3 spans 13 residues. The germline V and J ends were trimmed by 2 bases and 6 bases, with 10 bases remaining between them.

The receptor was isolated from a woman aged 18-50 years in good health. Sequencing was done on a sample of PBMCs. The rearrangement links TRBV7-2 to TRBJ1-1; TRBD1 might be the D (6 bases). The CDR3, as DNA: TGTGCCAGCAGCTTAAGGGGGTCGCCTGAAGCTTTCTTT. It codes for CASSLRGSPEAFF.